These 5 T cell receptor beta chains came from one sample sequenced in a study of CD8+ T cells in alopecia areata. RNA, once extracted, was reverse transcribed into cDNA for use as the sequencing template. The method was immunoSEQ multiplex PCR; TCRdb's version includes in-frame clones alone and lacks a portion of them. Of approximately 150,000 clones in the sample, roughly 63% were seen once. Treatment of the sample: oral pan-JAK inhibitor, 5-10 mg twice daily. The input for sequencing was CD4+ T cells sorted from blood, taken at approximately week 60, from a patient treated with tofacitinib. The receptors shown here come from a human donor with alopecia areata.

The chain carries TRBV2 and TRBJ1-1; D unclear. The CDR3 spans 11 residues. V shed 5 bases and J shed 7 bases, with 8 bases lying between them. Germline values: CDR1 SNHLY, CDR2 FYNNEI. As DNA, the CDR3 is TGTGCCAGCAGTCCCCATAATGAAGCTTTCTTT. This gives the protein CASSPHNEAFF. Looking up the rest from reference TRBV2 and TRBJ1-1 gives the full variable domain: EPEVTQTPSHQVTQMGQEVILRCVPISNHLYFYWYRQILGQKVEFLVSFYNNEISEKSEIFDDQFSVERPDGSNFTLKIRSTKLEDSAMYFCASSPHNEAFFGQGTRLTVV.

The V call is TRBV29-1, the J call TRBJ1-2; D is ambiguous. Trimming pared 0 bases from V and 9 bases from J, leaving 8 bases between. The CDR3 has 11 amino acids. The germline gives CDR1 SQVTM, CDR2 ANQGSEA. DNA for the CDR3: TGCAGCGTTGAAGAATACGAGAGCTACACCTTC. The encoded protein is CSVEEYESYTF.

This clone came up a few times. The chain is built from TRBV29-1 and TRBJ2-6; D is uncertain. The germline CDR1 and CDR2 sequences are SQVTM and ANQGSEA. V dropped 7 bases and J dropped 2 bases, with 9 bases sitting between them. This CDR3 spans 13 amino acids. CDR3 loop: CSASPPGANVLTF. The CDR3 nucleotides read TGCAGCGCCTCCCCCCCTGGGGCCAACGTCCTGACTTTC.

The J gene is TRBJ1-5, the V gene TRBV15; D is unresolved. The CDR3 covers 13 residues. The V gene lost 2 bases and the J gene lost 0 bases, with 2 bases spanning the gap. CDR1 and CDR2 from the germline V gene are LNHNV and YYDKDF (reference sequence). Here the CDR3 reads CATSRNSNQPQHF. The DNA for the CDR3 is TGTGCCACCAGCAGAAATAGCAATCAGCCCCAGCATTTT. Together with reference TRBV15 and TRBJ1-5, the CDR3 gives the full variable domain: DAMVIQNPRYQVTQFGKPVTLSCSQTLNHNVMYWYQQKSSQAPKLLFHYYDKDFNNEADTPDNFQSRRPNTSFCFLDIRSPGLGDTAMYLCATSRNSNQPQHFGDGTRLSIL.

This chain joins TRBV7-8 and TRBJ1-1; D gene ambiguous. V was cut by 5 bases and J by 0 bases, with 10 bases left in between. The CDR3 sequence is 14 residues long. Germline V CDR1 and CDR2: SGHVS, FQNEAQ. Here the CDR3 reads CASSPHPVNTEAFF. The CDR3 DNA follows: TGTGCCAGCAGCCCACACCCCGTGAACACTGAAGCTTTCTTT.